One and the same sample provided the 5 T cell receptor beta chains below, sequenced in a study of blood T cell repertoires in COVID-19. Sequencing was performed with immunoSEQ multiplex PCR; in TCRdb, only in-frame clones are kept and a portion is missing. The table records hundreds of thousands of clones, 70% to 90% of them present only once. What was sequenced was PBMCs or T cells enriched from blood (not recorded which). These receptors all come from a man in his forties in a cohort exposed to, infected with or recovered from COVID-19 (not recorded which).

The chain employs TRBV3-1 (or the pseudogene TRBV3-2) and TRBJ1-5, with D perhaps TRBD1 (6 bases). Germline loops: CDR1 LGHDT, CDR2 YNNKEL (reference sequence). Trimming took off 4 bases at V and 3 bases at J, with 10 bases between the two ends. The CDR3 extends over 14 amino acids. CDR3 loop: CASSLGQFNQPQHF. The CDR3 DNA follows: TGTGCCAGCAGCCTGGGACAATTCAATCAGCCCCAGCATTTT.

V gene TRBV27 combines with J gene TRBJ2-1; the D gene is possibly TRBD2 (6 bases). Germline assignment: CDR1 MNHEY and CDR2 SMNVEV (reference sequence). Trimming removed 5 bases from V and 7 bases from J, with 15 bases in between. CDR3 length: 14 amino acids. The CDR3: CASSVTGTLNEQFF. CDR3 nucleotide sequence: TGTGCCAGCAGTGTTACCGGGACTCTAAATGAGCAGTTCTTC.

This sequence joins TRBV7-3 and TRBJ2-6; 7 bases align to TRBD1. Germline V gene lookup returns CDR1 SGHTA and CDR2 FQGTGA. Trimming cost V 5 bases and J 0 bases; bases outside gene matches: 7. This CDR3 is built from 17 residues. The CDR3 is CASSPSGTVSGANVLTF. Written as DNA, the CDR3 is TGTGCCAGCAGCCCATCCGGGACAGTCTCTGGGGCCAACGTCCTGACTTTC.

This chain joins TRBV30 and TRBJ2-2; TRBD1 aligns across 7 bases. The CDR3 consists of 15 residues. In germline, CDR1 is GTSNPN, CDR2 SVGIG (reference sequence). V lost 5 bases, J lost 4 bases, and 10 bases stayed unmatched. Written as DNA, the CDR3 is TGTGCCTGGGATGGACAGGTACGCGGCACCGGGGAGCTGTTTTTT. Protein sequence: CAWDGQVRGTGELFF.

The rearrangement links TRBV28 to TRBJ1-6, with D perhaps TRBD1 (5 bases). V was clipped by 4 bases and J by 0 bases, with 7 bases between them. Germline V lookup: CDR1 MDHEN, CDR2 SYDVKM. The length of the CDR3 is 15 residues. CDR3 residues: CASSWGSSYNSPLHF. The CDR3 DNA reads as TGTGCCAGCAGTTGGGGCAGCTCCTATAATTCACCCCTCCACTTT. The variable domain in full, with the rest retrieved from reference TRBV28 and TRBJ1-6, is DVKVTQSSRYLVKRTGEKVFLECVQDMDHENMFWYRQDPGLGLRLIYFSYDVKMKEKGDIPEGYSVSREKKERFSLILESASTNQTSMYLCASSWGSSYNSPLHFGNGTRLTVT.